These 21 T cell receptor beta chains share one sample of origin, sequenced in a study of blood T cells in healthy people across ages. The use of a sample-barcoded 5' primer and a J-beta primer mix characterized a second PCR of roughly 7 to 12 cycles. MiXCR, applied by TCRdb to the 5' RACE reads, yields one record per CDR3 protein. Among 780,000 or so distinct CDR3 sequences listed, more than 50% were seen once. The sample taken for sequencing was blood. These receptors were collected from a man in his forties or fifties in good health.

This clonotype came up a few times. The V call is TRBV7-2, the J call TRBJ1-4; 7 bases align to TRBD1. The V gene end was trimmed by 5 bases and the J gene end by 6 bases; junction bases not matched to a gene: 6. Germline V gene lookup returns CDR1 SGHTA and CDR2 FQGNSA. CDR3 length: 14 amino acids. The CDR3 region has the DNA TGTGCCAGCAGCCGCCGGGACAGATATGAAAAACTGTTTTTT. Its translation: CASSRRDRYEKLFF.

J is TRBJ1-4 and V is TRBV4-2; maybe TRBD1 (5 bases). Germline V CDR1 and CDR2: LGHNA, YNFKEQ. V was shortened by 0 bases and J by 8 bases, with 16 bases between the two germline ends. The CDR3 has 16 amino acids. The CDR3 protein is CASSQDGGNSWEKLFF. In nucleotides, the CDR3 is TGTGCCAGCAGCCAAGATGGGGGGAACAGCTGGGAAAAACTGTTTTTT.

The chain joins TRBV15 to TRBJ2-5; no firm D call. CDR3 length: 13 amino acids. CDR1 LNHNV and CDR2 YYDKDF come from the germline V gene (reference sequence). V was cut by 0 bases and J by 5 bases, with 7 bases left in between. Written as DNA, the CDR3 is TGTGCCACCAGCAGAGATATCGGCGAGACCCAGTACTTC. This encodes CATSRDIGETQYF. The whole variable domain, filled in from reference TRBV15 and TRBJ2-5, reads DAMVIQNPRYQVTQFGKPVTLSCSQTLNHNVMYWYQQKSSQAPKLLFHYYDKDFNNEADTPDNFQSRRPNTSFCFLDIRSPGLGDTAMYLCATSRDIGETQYFGPGTRLLVL.

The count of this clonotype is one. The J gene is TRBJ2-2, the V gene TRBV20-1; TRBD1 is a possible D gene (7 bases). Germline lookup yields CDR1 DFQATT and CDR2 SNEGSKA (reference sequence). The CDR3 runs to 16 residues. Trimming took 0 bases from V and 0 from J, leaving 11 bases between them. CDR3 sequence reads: CSARDLRGANTGELFF. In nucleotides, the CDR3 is TGCAGTGCTAGAGATCTCAGGGGGGCGAACACCGGGGAGCTGTTTTTT.

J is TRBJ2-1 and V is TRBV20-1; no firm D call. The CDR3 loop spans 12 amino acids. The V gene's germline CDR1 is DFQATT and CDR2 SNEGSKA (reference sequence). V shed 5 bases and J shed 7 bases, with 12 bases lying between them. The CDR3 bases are TGCAGTGCTCACCAGCTTGATAATGAGCAGTTCTTC. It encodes CSAHQLDNEQFF.

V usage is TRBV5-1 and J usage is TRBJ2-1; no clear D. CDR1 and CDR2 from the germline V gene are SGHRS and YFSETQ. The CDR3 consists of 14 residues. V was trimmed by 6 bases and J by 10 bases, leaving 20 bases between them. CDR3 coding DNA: TGCGCCAGCAAAGACACGGGTCCCCACCTGGAGCAGTTCTTC. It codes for CASKDTGPHLEQFF.

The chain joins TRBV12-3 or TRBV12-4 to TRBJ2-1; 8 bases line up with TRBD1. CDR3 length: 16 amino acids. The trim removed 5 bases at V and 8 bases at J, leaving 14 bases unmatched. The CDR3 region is CASSPPDRGKMDEQFF. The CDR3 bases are TGTGCCAGCAGTCCACCCGACAGGGGAAAAATGGATGAGCAGTTCTTC.

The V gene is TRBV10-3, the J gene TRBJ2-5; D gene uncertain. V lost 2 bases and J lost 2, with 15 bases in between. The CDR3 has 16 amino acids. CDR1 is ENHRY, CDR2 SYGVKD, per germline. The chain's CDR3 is CAISERPPGEQETQYF. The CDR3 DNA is TGTGCCATCAGTGAGCGGCCCCCGGGCGAGCAAGAGACCCAGTACTTC.

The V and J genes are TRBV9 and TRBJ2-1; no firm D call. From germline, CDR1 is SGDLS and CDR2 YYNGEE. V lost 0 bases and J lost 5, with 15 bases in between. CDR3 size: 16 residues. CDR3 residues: CASSVAAGKTDNEQFF. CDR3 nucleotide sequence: TGTGCCAGCAGCGTAGCCGCAGGCAAAACAGACAATGAGCAGTTCTTC.

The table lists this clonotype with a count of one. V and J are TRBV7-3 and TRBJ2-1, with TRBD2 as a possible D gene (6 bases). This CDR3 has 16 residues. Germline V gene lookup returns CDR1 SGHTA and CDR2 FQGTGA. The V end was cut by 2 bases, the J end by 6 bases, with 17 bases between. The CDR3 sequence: CASSLLAAGVPNEQFF. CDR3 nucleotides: TGTGCCAGCAGCTTATTAGCGGCAGGTGTCCCCAATGAGCAGTTCTTC.

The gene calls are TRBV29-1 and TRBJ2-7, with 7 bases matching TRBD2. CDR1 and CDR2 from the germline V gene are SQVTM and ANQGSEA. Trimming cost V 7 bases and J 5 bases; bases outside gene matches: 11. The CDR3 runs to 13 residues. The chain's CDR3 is CSADASGANEQYF. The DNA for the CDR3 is TGCAGCGCCGATGCTAGCGGAGCCAACGAGCAGTACTTC.

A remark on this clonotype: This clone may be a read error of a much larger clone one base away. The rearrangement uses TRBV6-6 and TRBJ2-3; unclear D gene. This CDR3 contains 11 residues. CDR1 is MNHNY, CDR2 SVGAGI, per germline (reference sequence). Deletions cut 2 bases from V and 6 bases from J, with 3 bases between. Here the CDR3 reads CASSYEDTQYF. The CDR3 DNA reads TGTGCCAGCAGTTACGAGGATACGCAGTATTTT.

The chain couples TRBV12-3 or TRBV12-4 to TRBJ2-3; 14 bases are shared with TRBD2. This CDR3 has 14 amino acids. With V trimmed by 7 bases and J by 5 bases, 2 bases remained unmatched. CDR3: CASKGTSGRDTQYF. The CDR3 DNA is TGTGCCAGCAAGGGGACTAGCGGGAGAGATACGCAGTATTTT.

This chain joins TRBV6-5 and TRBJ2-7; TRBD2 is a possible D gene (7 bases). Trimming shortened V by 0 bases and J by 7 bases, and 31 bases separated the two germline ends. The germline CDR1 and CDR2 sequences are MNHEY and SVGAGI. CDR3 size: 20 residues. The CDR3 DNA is TGTGCCAGCAGTTACTCGATGCGGGGGCTTTTTATCGGGGGGATCAATGAGCAGTACTTC. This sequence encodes CASSYSMRGLFIGGINEQYF.

The CDR3 DNA follows: TGCAGTGCTAGTCTGGCAGGGGAAATTTCAGAGACCCAGTACTTC. Protein sequence: CSASLAGEISETQYF. V usage is TRBV20-1 and J usage is TRBJ2-7, with a weak D call TRBD1 (6 bases). The better agreement between TRBJ2-5 and the DNA end casts doubt on the J call. CDR1 and CDR2 (germline): DFQATT, SNEGSKA (reference sequence). The CDR3 runs 15 residues.

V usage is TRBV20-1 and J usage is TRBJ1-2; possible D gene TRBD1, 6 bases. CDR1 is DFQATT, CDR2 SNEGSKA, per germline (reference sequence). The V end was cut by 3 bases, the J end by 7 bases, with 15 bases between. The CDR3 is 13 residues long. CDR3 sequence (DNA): TGCAGTGCTAGTGGTATTACAGGGCTTGGCTACACCTTC. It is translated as CSASGITGLGYTF.

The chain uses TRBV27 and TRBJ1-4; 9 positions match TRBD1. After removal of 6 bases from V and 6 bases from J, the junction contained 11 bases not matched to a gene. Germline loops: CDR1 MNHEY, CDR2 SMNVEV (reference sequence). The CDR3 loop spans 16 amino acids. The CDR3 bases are TGTGCCAGCAGCCTTTCTCCACAGGGGGCGGATGAAAAACTGTTTTTT. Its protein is CASSLSPQGADEKLFF.

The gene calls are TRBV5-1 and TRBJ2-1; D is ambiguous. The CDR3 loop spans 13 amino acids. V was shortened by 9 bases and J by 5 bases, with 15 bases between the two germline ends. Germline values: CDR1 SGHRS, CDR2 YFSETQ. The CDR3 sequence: CATSSNVNNEQFF. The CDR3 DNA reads TGCGCCACCTCCTCAAACGTAAACAATGAGCAGTTCTTC.

This CDR3 reads CATSEGGEQTEAFF. CDR3 DNA sequence: TGTGCCACCAGTGAGGGGGGCGAACAGACTGAAGCTTTCTTT. The genes are TRBV24-1 and TRBJ1-1; a weak D match, TRBD1 (6 bases). This CDR3 contains 14 residues. Between the trimmed V and J ends, which lost 4 bases and 5 bases, there was a span of 13 bases. The germline V gene has CDR1 KGHDR and CDR2 SFDVKD.

CDR3 DNA: TGTGCCAGCAAACTAGCGGGAGATGGAGAGACCCAGTACTTC. It encodes CASKLAGDGETQYF. V usage is TRBV12-3 or TRBV12-4 and J usage is TRBJ2-5, with 11 nucleotides matching TRBD2. J was trimmed by 4 bases and V by 7 bases; bases with no gene match: 5. The length of the CDR3 is 14 residues.

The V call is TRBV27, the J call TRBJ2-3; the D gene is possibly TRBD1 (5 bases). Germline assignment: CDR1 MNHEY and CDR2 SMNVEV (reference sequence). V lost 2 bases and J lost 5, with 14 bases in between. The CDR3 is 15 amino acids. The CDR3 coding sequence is TGTGCCAGCAGTTTAACAAACGGACAAATAGATACGCAGTATTTT. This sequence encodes CASSLTNGQIDTQYF.